This entry concerns a single TCR beta chain. This sample was taken from a study of blood T cell repertoires in COVID-19. The age range of participants was about 18 to 90 years, with residence in 20 to 25 US areas. This table comes from immunoSEQ multiplex PCR, and its TCRdb copy is limited to in-frame clones, with some not included. The sample lists nearly 250,000 clones, roughly 85% seen once, with 9.1% in the top ten. The germline V and J ends were trimmed by 1 base and 4 bases, with 15 bases remaining between them. Germline V CDR1 and CDR2: SGHRS, YFSETQ. The CDR3 totals 15 residues. The clonotype comes from a woman between 50 and 59 years old with acute COVID-19. The rearrangement uses TRBV5-1 and TRBJ2-7, with a tentative D call TRBD1 (5 bases). Input material: PBMCs or T cells enriched from blood (not recorded which). The CDR3 spells CASSLNTGHPYEQYF. In DNA, the CDR3 is TGCGCCAGCAGCTTGAATACAGGACATCCGTACGAGCAGTACTTC.